This is a list of T cell receptor beta chains from one sample in a study of T-cell memory formation after mild COVID-19. Using its own MiXCR run on the 5' RACE reads, TCRdb lists one record per CDR3 protein. In the table there are hundreds of thousands of distinct CDR3 sequences, around 25% of which are singletons. Input material: PBMCs or a T cell subset sorted from them (not recorded which). These TCRs come from an adult woman who had mild COVID-19 (a few samples of this study predate the infection). Cell type and time point are not known. The CDR3 runs from the conserved cysteine through the conserved F or W. A D gene is named only where the DNA matches it firmly. Size is omitted from some rows. Given values are once, few, many or a class for expanded clones.

>TRBD2|few|TRBJ2-7|TRBV9
CASSVGGGGTYEQYF
TGTGCCAGCAGCGTGGGTGGCGGGGGGACCTACGAGCAGTACTTC
>.|.|TRBJ2-5|TRBV7-3
CASSLSPQETQYF
TGTGCCAGCAGCTTATCCCCACAAGAGACCCAGTACTTC
>.|few|TRBJ2-3|TRBV24-1
CATRDSLTSTDTQYF
TGTGCCACCAGAGACAGTTTAACTAGCACAGATACGCAGTATTTT
>TRBD2|few|TRBJ2-1|TRBV19
CASSIGGGGHNEQFF
TGTGCCAGTAGTATAGGCGGCGGGGGGCACAATGAGCAGTTCTTC
>.|few|TRBJ1-3|TRBV7-8
CASSPNPRGSETGNTIYF
TGTGCCAGCAGCCCTAATCCTCGGGGAAGCGAGACTGGAAACACCATATATTTT
>.|.|TRBJ1-6|TRBV5-1
CASSLDRVGNSPLHF
TGCGCCAGCAGCTTGGATAGGGTTGGCAATTCACCCCTCCACTTT
>TRBD2|few|TRBJ2-3|TRBV5-1
CASSPGTSGGFTDTQYF
TGCGCCAGCAGCCCCGGGACTAGCGGGGGGTTTACAGATACGCAGTATTTT
>TRBD2|.|TRBJ2-1|TRBV12-3/TRBV12-4
CASSLETSASSYNEQFF
TGTGCCAGCAGTTTAGAGACTAGCGCAAGCTCCTACAATGAGCAGTTCTTC
>.|few|TRBJ2-1|TRBV12-3/TRBV12-4
CASTSPGRKNYNEQFF
TGTGCCAGCACCTCTCCTGGACGAAAGAATTACAATGAGCAGTTCTTC
>.|.|TRBJ2-3|TRBV9
CASSVDDRYTDTQYF
TGTGCCAGCAGCGTAGACGACAGGTACACAGATACGCAGTATTTT
>.|few|TRBJ2-1|TRBV12-3/TRBV12-4
CASSLALGGSSHEQFF
TGTGCCAGCAGTTTAGCCCTCGGGGGATCTAGTCATGAGCAGTTCTTC
>.|.|TRBJ1-2|TRBV10-2
CASSEMRVGYGYTF
TGCGCCAGCAGTGAGATGAGGGTGGGGTATGGCTACACCTTC
>TRBD1|.|TRBJ2-5|TRBV7-6
CASSWGQGETQYF
TGTGCCAGCAGCTGGGGACAGGGAGAGACCCAGTACTTC
>.|few|TRBJ2-2|TRBV27
CASSLRPGNTGELFF
TGTGCCAGCAGTTTACGTCCGGGAAACACCGGGGAGCTGTTTTTT
>.|few|TRBJ1-4|TRBV7-8
CASSSGQFGGMGLFF
TGTGCCAGCAGCTCAGGACAGTTTGGGGGAATGGGACTGTTTTTT
>.|few|TRBJ2-1|TRBV6-2/TRBV6-3
CASTFLTPPRRVEQFF
TGTGCCAGCACCTTCCTAACCCCTCCCCGACGTGTGGAGCAGTTCTTC
>.|.|TRBJ2-1|TRBV7-9
CASSFGIYEQFF
TGTGCCAGCAGCTTTGGGATCTATGAGCAGTTCTTC
>.|few|TRBJ2-7|TRBV20-1
CSARAGSKNEQYF
TGCAGTGCTAGGGCTGGTAGCAAGAACGAGCAGTACTTC
>TRBD2|.|TRBJ2-4|TRBV4-1
CASGSGTSDHIQYF
TGCGCCAGCGGGTCCGGGACTAGCGATCACATTCAGTACTTC
>.|.|TRBJ2-3|TRBV5-8
CASSPGFSSTDTQYF
TGTGCCAGCAGCCCTGGTTTTTCTAGCACAGATACGCAGTATTTT
>TRBD2|.|TRBJ2-1|TRBV30
CAWSVRLAGYNEQFF
TGTGCCTGGAGTGTACGGCTAGCGGGATACAATGAGCAGTTCTTC
>TRBD1|.|TRBJ1-5|TRBV2
CASSEDRGQGQPQHF
TGTGCCAGCAGTGAAGACAGGGGGCAGGGTCAGCCCCAGCATTTT
>.|many|TRBJ2-3|TRBV14
CASSQQGWGLADTQYF
TGTGCCAGCAGCCAGCAGGGATGGGGTTTAGCAGATACGCAGTATTTT
>.|few|TRBJ2-2|TRBV29-1
CSVGQGSTGELFF
TGCAGCGTTGGGCAGGGATCCACCGGGGAGCTGTTTTTT
>TRBD2|.|TRBJ2-5|TRBV5-4
CASSSHRTSGGQETQYF
TGTGCCAGCAGCTCGCATCGGACTAGCGGGGGGCAAGAGACCCAGTACTTC
>.|few|TRBJ2-1|TRBV18
CASSPRWDPRAEQFF
TGTGCCAGCTCACCACGCTGGGACCCGCGGGCTGAGCAGTTCTTC
>TRBD1|.|TRBJ1-2|TRBV5-6
CASSLVDRGTLNYGYTF
TGTGCCAGCAGTTTGGTGGACAGGGGGACTCTCAACTATGGCTACACCTTC
>.|many|TRBJ2-1|TRBV2
CASSELEGSYNEQFF
TGTGCCAGCAGTGAACTAGAAGGGTCCTACAATGAGCAGTTCTTC
>TRBD1|few|TRBJ2-1|TRBV11-2
CASSLNRGIWNEQFF
TGTGCCAGCAGCTTAAACAGGGGAATCTGGAATGAGCAGTTCTTC
>.|.|TRBJ2-6|TRBV7-9
CASSLPTGKGANVLTF
TGTGCCAGCAGCTTACCGACTGGGAAGGGGGCCAACGTCCTGACTTTC
>TRBD2|few|TRBJ2-7|TRBV29-1
CSPGRGSYEQYF
TGCAGCCCCGGGAGGGGGAGCTACGAGCAGTACTTC
>.|few|TRBJ2-7|TRBV12-3/TRBV12-4
CASRRGRLDEQYF
TGTGCCAGCAGAAGGGGGAGGTTAGACGAGCAGTACTTC
>.|.|TRBJ2-7|TRBV5-1
CASSLDGGREQYF
TGCGCCAGCAGCTTGGATGGCGGCAGGGAGCAGTACTTC
>.|.|TRBJ1-4|TRBV6-2/TRBV6-3
CASSVLREVGLNEKLFF
TGTGCCAGCAGCGTCTTACGGGAGGTCGGGCTTAATGAAAAACTGTTTTTT
>.|.|TRBJ2-1|TRBV5-1
CASSPAQGTYNEQFF
TGCGCCAGCAGCCCTGCACAGGGGACTTACAATGAGCAGTTCTTC
>TRBD2|.|TRBJ2-7|TRBV5-1
CASSAPGLAGGNEQYF
TGCGCCAGCAGCGCACCGGGACTAGCGGGAGGCAACGAGCAGTACTTC
>.|.|TRBJ2-2|TRBV6-1
CASSELWSTGELFF
TGTGCCAGCAGTGAACTTTGGAGCACCGGGGAGCTGTTTTTT
>.|few|TRBJ1-4|TRBV5-6
CASRLSGLANEKLFF
TGTGCCAGCAGATTATCGGGGCTTGCTAATGAAAAACTGTTTTTT
>TRBD1|.|TRBJ2-1|TRBV12-3/TRBV12-4
CASSRQGSYNEQFF
TGTGCCAGCAGCCGACAGGGGTCCTACAATGAGCAGTTCTTC
>TRBD2|few|TRBJ2-1|TRBV20-1
CSASGLAGYNEQFF
TGCAGTGCTAGCGGACTAGCGGGCTACAATGAGCAGTTCTTC
>.|.|TRBJ2-4|TRBV3-1
CASSQAGWSPAKNIQYF
TGTGCCAGCAGCCAAGCGGGGTGGTCCCCCGCCAAAAACATTCAGTACTTC
>.|.|TRBJ1-4|TRBV5-1
CASSLETEYNEKLFF
TGCGCCAGCAGCTTGGAAACTGAGTATAATGAAAAACTGTTTTTT
>.|.|TRBJ2-1|TRBV18
CASSDGNYNEQFF
TGTGCCAGCTCAGACGGGAACTACAATGAGCAGTTCTTC
>.|.|TRBJ1-1|TRBV5-4
CASSPGGTLGNTEAFF
TGTGCCAGCAGCCCTGGGGGGACGCTAGGGAACACTGAAGCTTTCTTT
>TRBD1|few|TRBJ2-7|TRBV5-1
CASSNDRGDSYEQYF
TGCGCCAGCAGCAATGACAGGGGAGACTCCTACGAGCAGTACTTC
>.|.|TRBJ2-3|TRBV7-2
CASSSTRADTQYF
TGTGCCAGCAGCTCGACTCGGGCAGATACGCAGTATTTT
>.|.|TRBJ1-1|TRBV7-3
CASSKGGNTEAFF
TGTGCCAGCAGCAAGGGTGGGAACACTGAAGCTTTCTTT
>.|few|TRBJ1-1|TRBV5-1
CASSLVAGPEAFF
TGCGCCAGCAGCTTGGTCGCGGGACCTGAAGCTTTCTTT
>.|.|TRBJ2-5|TRBV12-3/TRBV12-4
CASWYYTETQYF
TGTGCCAGCTGGTACTACACGGAGACCCAGTACTTC
>TRBD2|.|TRBJ2-2|TRBV20-1
CSARGTSGGANTGELFF
TGCAGTGCTAGAGGGACTAGCGGGGGGGCCAACACCGGGGAGCTGTTTTTT
>.|many|TRBJ2-1|TRBV5-1
CASSPRGDEQFF
TGCGCCAGCAGCCCCAGGGGTGATGAGCAGTTCTTC